This TCR beta chain emerged from a study of T-cell reconstitution after alpha-beta-depleted transplantation in children. This clonotype was recorded at least ten times. The antigen remains unidentified. A TCRbeta library incorporating unique molecular identifiers was prepared. TCRdb used MiXCR to reprocess the PCR reads, holding one entry per CDR3 protein. In the table there are 330,000 or so distinct CDR3 sequences, over 7% of which are singletons. The germline V gene encodes CDR1 MNHEY and CDR2 SMNVEV (reference sequence). The CDR3 is 14 amino acids. V was cut by 6 bases and J by 0 bases, with 12 bases left in between. Study-wide findings and caveats: A year had passed since transplant, and T-cell counts and diversity by then came mostly from newly produced T cells.

The sequencing used peripheral blood, collected 360 days after TCRalphabeta/CD19-depleted stem cell transplant. The chain is built from TRBV27 and TRBJ2-7; the D gene is possibly TRBD1 (6 bases). The receptor comes from a female patient under 10 years old who had a stem cell transplant for Fanconi anemia, so the T cells may come from the graft donor. The CDR3 loop reads CASRRQAYSYEQYV. The CDR3 coding sequence is TGTGCCAGCAGACGACAGGCCTACTCCTACGAGCAGTACGTC.